The sequence of this T cell receptor beta chain was determined in a study of control samples from healthy donors and cancer patients. Sequencing was performed with immunoSEQ multiplex PCR; in TCRdb, only in-frame clones are kept and a portion is missing. The repertoire holds tens of thousands of clones, around nine tenths seen once, with about 0.74% in the top ten. CDR3 size: 13 residues. V lost 2 bases, J lost 7 bases, and 9 bases lay in between. This rearrangement joins TRBV12-3 or TRBV12-4 to TRBJ1-5; D call uncertain. The source of this sequence is a young man with colorectal cancer. Specimen: PBMCs. CDR3 sequence reads: CASSLKNSQPQHF. CDR3 DNA: TGTGCCAGCAGTTTAAAGAATTCGCAGCCCCAGCATTTT.